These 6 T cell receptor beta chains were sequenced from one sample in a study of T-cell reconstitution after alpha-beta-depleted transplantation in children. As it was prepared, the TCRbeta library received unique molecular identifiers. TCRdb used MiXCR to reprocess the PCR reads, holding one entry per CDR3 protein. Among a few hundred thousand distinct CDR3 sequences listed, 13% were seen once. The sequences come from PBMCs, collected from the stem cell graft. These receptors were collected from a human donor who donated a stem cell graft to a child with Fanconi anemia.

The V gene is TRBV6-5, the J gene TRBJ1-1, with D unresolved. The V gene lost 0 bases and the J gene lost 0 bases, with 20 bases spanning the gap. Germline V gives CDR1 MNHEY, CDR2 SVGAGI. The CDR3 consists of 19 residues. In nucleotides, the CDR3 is TGTGCCAGCAGTTACTCGACGGGCCAACACGATACCTTGAACACTGAAGCTTTCTTT. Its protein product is CASSYSTGQHDTLNTEAFF.

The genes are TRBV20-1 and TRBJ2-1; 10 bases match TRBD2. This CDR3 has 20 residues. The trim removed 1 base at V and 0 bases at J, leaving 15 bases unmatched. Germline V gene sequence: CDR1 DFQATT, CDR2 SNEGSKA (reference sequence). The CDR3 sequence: CSARVSRGLAGDLSYNEQFF. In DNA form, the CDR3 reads TGCAGTGCTAGAGTTTCGAGAGGGCTAGCGGGGGACCTCTCCTACAATGAGCAGTTCTTC.

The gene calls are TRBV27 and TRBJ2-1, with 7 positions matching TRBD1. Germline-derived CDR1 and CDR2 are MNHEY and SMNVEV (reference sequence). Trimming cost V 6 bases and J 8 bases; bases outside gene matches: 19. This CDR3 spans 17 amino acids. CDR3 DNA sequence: TGTGCCAGCAGGCGACCCACCGGGACAGAGGAAAAGCATGAGCAGTTCTTC. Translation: CASRRPTGTEEKHEQFF.

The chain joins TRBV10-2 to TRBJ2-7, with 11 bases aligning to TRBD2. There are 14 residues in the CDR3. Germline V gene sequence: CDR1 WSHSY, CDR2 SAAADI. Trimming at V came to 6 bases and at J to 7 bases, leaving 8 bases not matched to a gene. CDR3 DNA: TGCGCCAGCAGACCCGGGACTAGCGGTACAGAGCAGTACGTC. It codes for CASRPGTSGTEQYV.

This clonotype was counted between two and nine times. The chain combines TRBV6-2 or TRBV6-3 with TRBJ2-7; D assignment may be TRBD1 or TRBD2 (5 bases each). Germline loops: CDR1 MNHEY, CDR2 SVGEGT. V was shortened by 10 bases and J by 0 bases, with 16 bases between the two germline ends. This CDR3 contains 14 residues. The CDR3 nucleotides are TGTGCCACCCTTCGGGACCCCAGCTCCTACGAGCAGTACGTC. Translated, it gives CATLRDPSSYEQYV.

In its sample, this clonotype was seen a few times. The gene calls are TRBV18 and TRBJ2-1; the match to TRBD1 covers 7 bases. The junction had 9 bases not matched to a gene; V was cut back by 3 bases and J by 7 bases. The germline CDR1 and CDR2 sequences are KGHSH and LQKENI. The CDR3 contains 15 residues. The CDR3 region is CASSPVRGPRNEQFF. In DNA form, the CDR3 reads TGTGCCAGCTCACCCGTTAGGGGGCCTAGAAATGAGCAGTTCTTC.